These 4 T cell receptor beta chains originate from one sample sequenced in a study of T cell repertoires in cytomegalovirus infection. MiXCR, run by TCRdb on the reads, gives a single entry per CDR3 protein. The data contain 500,000 to 600,000 distinct CDR3 sequences, 16% of them singletons. Sequenced material: CD8+ T cells from PBMCs. Source of these receptors: a human donor in good health (CMV status not recorded). Some clones in this sample may be carry-over from other donors' samples.

This clonotype has only a few counts. The chain links TRBV6-1 to TRBJ1-1; D is undetermined. The CDR3 consists of 13 residues. V dropped 2 bases and J dropped 1 base, with 5 bases sitting between them. From germline, CDR1 is MNHNS and CDR2 SASEGT. The CDR3 reads CASSEWGNTEAFF. The DNA for the CDR3 is TGTGCCAGCAGTGAATGGGGGAACACTGAAGCTTTCTTT.

Many counts were recorded for this clonotype. The J gene is TRBJ2-7, the V gene TRBV7-2, with D tentatively TRBD1 (6 bases). The V end lost 3 bases, the J end lost 0 bases, and 9 bases lay between the germline ends. Looked up from germline, CDR1 is SGHTA and CDR2 is FQGNSA. CDR3 length: 14 residues. The CDR3 DNA sequence: TGTGCCAGCAGCTTCTTACAGGGCTCCTACGAGCAGTACTTC. Translated, it gives CASSFLQGSYEQYF.

The chain is built from TRBV4-2 and TRBJ1-2, with D maybe TRBD1 (5 bases). The length of the CDR3 is 14 residues. The V and J ends lost 3 bases and 2 bases respectively, with 10 bases between them. Germline CDR1 reads LGHNA; CDR2 reads YNFKEQ. The CDR3 region is CASSQTGLNYGYTF. CDR3 DNA: TGTGCCAGCAGCCAGACGGGACTGAACTATGGCTACACCTTC.

This clonotype appeared a few times. This chain joins TRBV11-2 and TRBJ1-4; the D is unclear. Trimming removed 6 bases at V and 5 bases at J, with 13 bases between. This CDR3 comprises 14 residues. The germline V gene has CDR1 SGHAT and CDR2 FQNNGV. The CDR3 sequence is CASRRVALNEKLFF. DNA for the CDR3: TGTGCCAGCAGGCGGGTAGCCCTAAATGAAAAACTGTTTTTT.